This TCR beta chain originates from a study of blood T cell repertoires in COVID-19. Across the study: From T cells, B-cell-depleted T cells, or PBMCs came the material, which was cDNA or gDNA.

The table came from immunoSEQ multiplex PCR; TCRdb's copy has only in-frame clones and leaves some out. The sample comprises about 240,000 clones, roughly 80% of which are singletons, and 9.6% rests with the top ten. Trimming cost V 6 bases and J 1 base; bases outside gene matches: 3. Germline CDR1 is MNHEY and CDR2 is SMNVEV (reference sequence). The length of the CDR3 is 14 residues. The chain links TRBV27 to TRBJ2-3; TRBD1 aligns across 8 bases. Sequencing was done on a sample of peripheral blood. The sequence derives from a woman older than 75 with acute or convalescent COVID-19. CDR3 sequence: CASRPTGGTDTQYF. The CDR3 DNA reads as TGTGCCAGCAGACCGACAGGGGGCACAGATACGCAGTATTTT.